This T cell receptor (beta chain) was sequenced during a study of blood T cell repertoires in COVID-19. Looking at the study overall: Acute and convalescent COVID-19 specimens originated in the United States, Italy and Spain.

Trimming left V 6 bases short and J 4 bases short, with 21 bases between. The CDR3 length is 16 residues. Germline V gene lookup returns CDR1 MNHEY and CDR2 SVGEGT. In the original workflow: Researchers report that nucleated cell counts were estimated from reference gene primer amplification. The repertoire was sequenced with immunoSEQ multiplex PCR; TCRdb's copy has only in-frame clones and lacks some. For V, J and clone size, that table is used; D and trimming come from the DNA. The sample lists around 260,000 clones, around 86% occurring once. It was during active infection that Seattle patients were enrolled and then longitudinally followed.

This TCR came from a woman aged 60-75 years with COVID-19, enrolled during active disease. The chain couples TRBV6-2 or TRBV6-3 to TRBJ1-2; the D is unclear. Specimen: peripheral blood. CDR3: CASSQVSGRGGYGYTF. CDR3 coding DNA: TGTGCCAGCAGCCAGGTCTCCGGACGGGGAGGCTATGGCTACACCTTC.